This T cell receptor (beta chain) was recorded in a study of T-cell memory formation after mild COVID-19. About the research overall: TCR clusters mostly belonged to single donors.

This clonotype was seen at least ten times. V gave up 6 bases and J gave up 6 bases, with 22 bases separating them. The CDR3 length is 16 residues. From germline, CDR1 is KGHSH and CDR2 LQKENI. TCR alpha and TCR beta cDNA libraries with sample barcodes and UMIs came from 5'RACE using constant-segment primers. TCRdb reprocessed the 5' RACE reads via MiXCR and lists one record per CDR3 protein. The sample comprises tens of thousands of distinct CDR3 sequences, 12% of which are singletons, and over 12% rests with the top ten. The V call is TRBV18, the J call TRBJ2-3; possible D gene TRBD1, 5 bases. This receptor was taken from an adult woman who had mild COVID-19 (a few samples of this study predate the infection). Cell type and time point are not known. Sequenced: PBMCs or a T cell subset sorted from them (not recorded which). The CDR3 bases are TGTGCCAGCTCCTCCGCCCCCCAGGGTATAGGGGATACGCAGTATTTT. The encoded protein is CASSSAPQGIGDTQYF.